The 17 T cell receptor beta chains below come from one sample, sequenced in a study of HIV-infected patients and healthy controls. Follow-up blood was drawn about 14 weeks, roughly three months, after antiretroviral therapy began. No cell fractionation was done, so the repertoire covers all unsorted peripheral blood T cells. About 480 ng RNA was reverse transcribed with alpha and beta constant-region primers. Each of the alpha and beta chains got its own library through chain-specific third strand synthesis with indices. TCRdb fed the 5' RACE reads into MiXCR, producing one record per CDR3 protein. The sample shows approximately 7,000 distinct CDR3 sequences, under 8% of them seen only once. The specimen comprised blood, sampled during antiretroviral therapy. Receptors were obtained from an adult with HIV infection.

Judged by abundance, this clonotype is medium-sized (0.01 to 0.1%). The V and J genes are TRBV4-2 and TRBJ1-2; TRBD1 is a possible D gene (5 bases). V gave up 0 bases and J gave up 3 bases, with 17 bases separating them. This CDR3 has 17 amino acids. The germline V gene has CDR1 LGHNA and CDR2 YNFKEQ. The CDR3 DNA reads as TGTGCCAGCAGCCAAGAGGGACTAGGGGATGCCTACTATGGCTACACCTTC. This gives the protein CASSQEGLGDAYYGYTF.

At least ten counts were recorded for this clonotype. The V call is TRBV2, the J call TRBJ2-3; 9 bases line up with TRBD2. This CDR3 has 18 residues. From germline, CDR1 is SNHLY and CDR2 FYNNEI. J was trimmed by 4 bases and V by 6 bases; bases with no gene match: 17. The CDR3 loop is CASRWEIAGVGQADTQYF. The CDR3 nucleotides read TGTGCCAGCAGGTGGGAGATAGCGGGAGTCGGTCAAGCAGATACGCAGTATTTT.

CDR3 amino acids: CASSYLGGAGRNEQYF. The CDR3 nucleotides are TGTGCCAGCAGTTACCTTGGGGGCGCGGGGAGAAACGAGCAGTACTTC. The J gene is TRBJ2-7, the V gene TRBV6-6; D may correspond to TRBD1 or TRBD2 (6 bases each). The V gene's germline CDR1 is MNHNY and CDR2 SVGAGI (reference sequence). The CDR3 has 16 amino acids. Trimming left V 2 bases short and J 5 bases short, with 19 bases between.

In its sample, this clonotype is medium-sized (0.01 to 0.1%). This sequence joins TRBV28 and TRBJ1-1; possible D gene TRBD1, 5 bases. CDR3 length: 13 amino acids. V gave up 6 bases and J gave up 11 bases, with 19 bases separating them. Germline V CDR1 and CDR2: MDHEN, SYDVKM. The CDR3 loop reads CASSFLGLDEAFF. The CDR3 region has the DNA TGTGCCAGCAGCTTCCTGGGACTTGATGAGGCTTTCTTT.

By sample share, this clonotype is medium-sized. This sequence joins TRBV10-2 and TRBJ2-7, with D perhaps matching TRBD1 (5 bases). V shed 6 bases and J shed 3 bases, with 12 bases lying between them. Germline CDR1 is WSHSY and CDR2 is SAAADI. The CDR3 spans 13 residues. The CDR3 sequence is CASRDTDLYEQYF. The CDR3 nucleotides are TGCGCCAGCAGGGACACTGACCTCTACGAGCAGTACTTC.

The J gene is TRBJ2-2, the V gene TRBV7-2; 9 positions agree with TRBD1. CDR3 length: 16 amino acids. Germline V gene data show CDR1 as SGHTA and CDR2 as FQGNSA. V trimming: 2 bases; J trimming: 6 bases; junction bases outside the gene matches: 7. The CDR3 sequence: CASSLLGQGFPGELFF. The CDR3 region has the DNA TGTGCCAGCAGCTTACTGGGACAGGGTTTTCCCGGGGAGCTGTTTTTT.

Relative to its sample, this clonotype is medium-sized. V usage is TRBV2 and J usage is TRBJ2-7, with D unclear. Trimming shortened V by 1 base and J by 6 bases, and 10 bases separated the two germline ends. Germline CDR1 and CDR2: SNHLY and FYNNEI. The CDR3 length is 13 residues. This CDR3 is CASSEVSSLEQYF. DNA for the CDR3: TGTGCCAGCAGTGAAGTGTCAAGTCTCGAGCAGTACTTC.

Many counts were recorded for this clonotype. J is TRBJ2-7 and V is TRBV19, with 8 bases that match TRBD1. Unmatched junction bases numbered 6, after V lost 5 bases and J lost 3 bases. Germline CDR1 and CDR2: LNHDA and SQIVND (reference sequence). This CDR3 has 14 residues. Here the CDR3 reads CASSPGGLFYEQYF. CDR3 sequence (DNA): TGTGCCAGTAGTCCAGGGGGCCTATTCTACGAGCAGTACTTC.

This clonotype qualifies as medium-sized. The V gene is TRBV28, the J gene TRBJ2-7; D is unresolved. The CDR3 is 14 residues long. Germline V gene data show CDR1 as MDHEN and CDR2 as SYDVKM. Trimming pared 7 bases from V and 4 bases from J, leaving 17 bases between. The CDR3 DNA reads TGTGCCAGCACCGGTTCGCCCATGTCATACGAGCAGTACTTC. It yields the protein CASTGSPMSYEQYF. Combining the CDR3 with reference TRBV28 and TRBJ2-7 gives the whole variable domain DVKVTQSSRYLVKRTGEKVFLECVQDMDHENMFWYRQDPGLGLRLIYFSYDVKMKEKGDIPEGYSVSREKKERFSLILESASTNQTSMYLCASTGSPMSYEQYFGPGTRLTVT.

This clonotype was recorded a few times. CDR3 in amino acids: CASSSYRDGYTF. CDR3 in DNA: TGTGCCAGCAGTTCCTACAGGGATGGCTACACCTTC. The chain joins TRBV28 to TRBJ1-2, with D possibly matching TRBD1 (6 bases). Trimming stripped 4 bases from V and 6 bases from J, with 9 bases between. The CDR3 consists of 12 residues. Germline V gives CDR1 MDHEN, CDR2 SYDVKM.

The chain couples TRBV14 to TRBJ2-1; 15 bases fit TRBD2. J gave up 7 bases and V 5 bases, and 6 bases lay outside the gene matches. The CDR3 totals 16 residues. The germline CDR1 and CDR2 sequences are SGHDN and FVKESK. The CDR3, as DNA: TGTGCCAGCAGCTCCTGGACTAGCGGGGGGGATAATGAGCAGTTCTTC. Its protein product is CASSSWTSGGDNEQFF.

This clonotype is deemed medium-sized (0.01 to 0.1%). J is TRBJ2-7 and V is TRBV6-2 or TRBV6-3; 11 nucleotides agree with TRBD2. This CDR3 region has 18 residues. The germline gives CDR1 MNHEY, CDR2 SVGEGT. V trimming: 0 bases; J trimming: 4 bases; junction bases outside the gene matches: 11. The DNA of the CDR3 is TGTGCCAGCAGTTACTCCTGGCCTAGCGGGAGGAAAACATACGAGCAGTACTTC. It specifies CASSYSWPSGRKTYEQYF.

This clonotype was seen repeatedly, ten times or more. The chain has TRBV2 and TRBJ2-3; 9 bases match TRBD2. CDR1 is SNHLY, CDR2 FYNNEI, per germline. V shed 2 bases, J shed 2 bases, and the junction held 5 bases outside the gene matches. The CDR3 loop spans 16 amino acids. The CDR3 loop is CASSEPRLAVTDTQYF. CDR3 DNA sequence: TGTGCCAGCAGTGAACCGAGACTAGCGGTCACAGATACGCAGTATTTT.

This clonotype counts as medium-sized. Here the CDR3 reads CASSPRDRGRETQYF. The DNA of the CDR3 is TGTGCCAGCAGCCCCCGGGACAGGGGGCGGGAGACCCAGTACTTC. The V and J genes are TRBV28 and TRBJ2-5; 12 bases are a match to TRBD1. Germline V gene lookup returns CDR1 MDHEN and CDR2 SYDVKM. The J segment lost 5 bases and the V segment lost 6 bases, leaving 7 bases of the junction unmatched. This CDR3 spans 15 amino acids.

This chain joins TRBV20-1 and TRBJ2-5, with TRBD2 matching over 7 bases. The CDR3 loop spans 14 amino acids. Germline CDR1 is DFQATT and CDR2 is SNEGSKA (reference sequence). The ends lost 7 bases at V and 0 bases at J; junction bases unmatched: 8. The CDR3 DNA reads as TGCAGTGATGAACCCGGGACTAACCAAGAGACCCAGTACTTC. The encoded protein is CSDEPGTNQETQYF.

This clonotype is labeled medium-sized. This CDR3 reads CASSLVGYPGELFF. As DNA, the CDR3 is TGTGCCAGCAGCTTAGTCGGATACCCCGGGGAGCTGTTTTTT. The chain has TRBV7-9 and TRBJ2-2; D remains ambiguous. CDR1 is SEHNR, CDR2 FQNEAQ, per germline (reference sequence). The ends were cut back, 1 base at V and 6 bases at J, with 9 bases in the middle. The CDR3 has 14 amino acids.

This clonotype came up a few times. The rearrangement links TRBV19 to TRBJ1-6; D might be TRBD1 (5 bases). The CDR3 runs to 14 residues. CDR1 is LNHDA, CDR2 SQIVND, per germline (reference sequence). The germline V and J ends were trimmed by 7 bases and 6 bases, with 13 bases remaining between them. CDR3 loop: CASTSGTVNSPLHF. In nucleotides, the CDR3 is TGTGCCAGTACCTCCGGGACCGTTAATTCACCCCTCCACTTT.